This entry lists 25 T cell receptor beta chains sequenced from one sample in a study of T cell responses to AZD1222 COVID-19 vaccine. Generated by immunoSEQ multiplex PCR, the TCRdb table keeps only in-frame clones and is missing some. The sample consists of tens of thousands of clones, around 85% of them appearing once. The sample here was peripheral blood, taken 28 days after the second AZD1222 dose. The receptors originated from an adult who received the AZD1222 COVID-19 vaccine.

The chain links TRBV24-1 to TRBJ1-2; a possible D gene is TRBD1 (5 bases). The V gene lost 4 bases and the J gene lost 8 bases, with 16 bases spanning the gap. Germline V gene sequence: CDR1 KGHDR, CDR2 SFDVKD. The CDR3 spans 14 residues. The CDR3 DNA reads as TGTGCCACCAGTGAAGCCACCAGGGTATCCGGCTACACCTTC. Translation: CATSEATRVSGYTF.

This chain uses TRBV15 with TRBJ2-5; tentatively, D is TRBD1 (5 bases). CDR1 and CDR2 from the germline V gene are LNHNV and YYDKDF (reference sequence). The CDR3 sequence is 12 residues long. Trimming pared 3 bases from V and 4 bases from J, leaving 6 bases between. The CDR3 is CATSSRGETQYF. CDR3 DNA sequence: TGTGCCACCAGCAGTAGGGGAGAGACCCAGTACTTC.

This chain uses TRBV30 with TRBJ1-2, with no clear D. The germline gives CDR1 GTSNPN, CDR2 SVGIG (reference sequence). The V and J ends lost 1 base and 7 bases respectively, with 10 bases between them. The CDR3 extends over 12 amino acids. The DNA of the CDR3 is TGTGCCTGGAGTGATGGAGGGTCTGGCTACACCTTC. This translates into CAWSDGGSGYTF.

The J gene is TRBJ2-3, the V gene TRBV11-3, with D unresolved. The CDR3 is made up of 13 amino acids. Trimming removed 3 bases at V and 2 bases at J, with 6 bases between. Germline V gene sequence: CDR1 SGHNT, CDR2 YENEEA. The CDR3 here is CASSFLLTDTQYF. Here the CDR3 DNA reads TGTGCCAGCAGCTTCCTACTCACAGATACGCAGTATTTT.

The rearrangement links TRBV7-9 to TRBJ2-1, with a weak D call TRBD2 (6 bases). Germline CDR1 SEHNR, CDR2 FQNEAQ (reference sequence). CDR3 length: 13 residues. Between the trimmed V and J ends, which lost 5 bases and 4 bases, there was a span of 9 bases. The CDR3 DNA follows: TGTGCCAGCAGCCGGGGGATTTACAATGAGCAGTTCTTC. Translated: CASSRGIYNEQFF.

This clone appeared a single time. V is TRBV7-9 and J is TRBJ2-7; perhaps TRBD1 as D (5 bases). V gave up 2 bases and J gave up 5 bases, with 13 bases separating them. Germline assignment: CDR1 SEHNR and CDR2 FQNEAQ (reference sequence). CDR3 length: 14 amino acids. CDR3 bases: TGTGCCAGCAGCTTATCTAACAGGCCCAACGAGCAGTACTTC. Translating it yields CASSLSNRPNEQYF.

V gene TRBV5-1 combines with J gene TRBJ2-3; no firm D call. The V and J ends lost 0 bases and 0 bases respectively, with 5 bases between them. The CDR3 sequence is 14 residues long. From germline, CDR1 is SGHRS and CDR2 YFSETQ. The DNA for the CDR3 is TGCGCCAGCAGCTTGGCCAGTAGCACAGATACGCAGTATTTT. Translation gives CASSLASSTDTQYF.

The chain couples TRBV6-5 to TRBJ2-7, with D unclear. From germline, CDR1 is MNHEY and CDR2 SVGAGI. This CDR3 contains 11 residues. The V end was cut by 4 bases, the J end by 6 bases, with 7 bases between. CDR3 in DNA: TGTGCCAGCAGTTGGGGTTTCGAGCAGTACTTC. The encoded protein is CASSWGFEQYF.

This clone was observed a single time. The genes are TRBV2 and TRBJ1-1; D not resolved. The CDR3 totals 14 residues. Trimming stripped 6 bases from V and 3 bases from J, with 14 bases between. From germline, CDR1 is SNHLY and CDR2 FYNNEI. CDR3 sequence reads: CASSHRNRYTEAFF. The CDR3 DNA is TGTGCCAGCAGCCACAGAAATCGGTACACTGAAGCTTTCTTT.

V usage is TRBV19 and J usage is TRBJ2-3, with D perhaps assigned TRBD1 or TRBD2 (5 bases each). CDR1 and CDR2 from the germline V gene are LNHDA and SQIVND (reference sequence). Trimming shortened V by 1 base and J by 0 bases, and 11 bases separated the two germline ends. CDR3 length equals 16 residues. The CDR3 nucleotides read TGTGCCAGTAGTATAGGCGCAGGGAGAAGCACAGATACGCAGTATTTT. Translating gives CASSIGAGRSTDTQYF.

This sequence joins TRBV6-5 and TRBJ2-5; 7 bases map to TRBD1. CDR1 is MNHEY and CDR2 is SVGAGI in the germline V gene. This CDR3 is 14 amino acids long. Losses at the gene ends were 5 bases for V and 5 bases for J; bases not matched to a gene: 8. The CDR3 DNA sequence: TGTGCCAGCAGTAAGGGGGCGATGTGGGAGACCCAGTACTTC. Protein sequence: CASSKGAMWETQYF.

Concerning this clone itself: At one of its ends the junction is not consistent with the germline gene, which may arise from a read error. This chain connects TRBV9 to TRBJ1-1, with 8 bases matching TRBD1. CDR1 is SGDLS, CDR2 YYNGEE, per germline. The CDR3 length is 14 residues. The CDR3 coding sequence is TGTGCCAGCAGCGAGAGGGGGACAGGATTGTGTGGGATCTTT. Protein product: CASSERGTGLCGIF. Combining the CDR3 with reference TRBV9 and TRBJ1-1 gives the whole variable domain DSGVTQTPKHLITATGQRVTLRCSPRSGDLSVYWYQQSLDQGLQFLIQYYNGEERAKGNILERFSAQQFPDLHSELNLSSLELGDSALYFCASSERGTGLCGIFGQGTRLTVV.

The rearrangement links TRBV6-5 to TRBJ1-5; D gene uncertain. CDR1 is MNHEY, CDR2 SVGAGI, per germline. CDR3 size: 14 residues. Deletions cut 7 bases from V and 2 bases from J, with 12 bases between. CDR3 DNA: TGTGCCAGCACACGGGCGGCGGGCAATCAGCCCCAGCATTTT. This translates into CASTRAAGNQPQHF.

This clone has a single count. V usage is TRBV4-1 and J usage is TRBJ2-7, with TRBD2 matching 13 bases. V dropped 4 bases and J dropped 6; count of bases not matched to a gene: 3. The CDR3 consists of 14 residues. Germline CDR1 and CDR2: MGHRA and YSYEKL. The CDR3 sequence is CASSRTSGSIEQYF. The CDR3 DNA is TGCGCCAGCAGCCGGACTAGCGGGAGCATCGAGCAGTACTTC.

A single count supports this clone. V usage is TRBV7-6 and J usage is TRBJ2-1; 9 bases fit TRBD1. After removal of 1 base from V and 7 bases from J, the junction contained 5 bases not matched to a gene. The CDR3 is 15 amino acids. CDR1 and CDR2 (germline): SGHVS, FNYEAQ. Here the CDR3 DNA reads TGTGCCAGCAGCTTAGGGGACAGGGTGTCGAATGAGCAGTTCTTC. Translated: CASSLGDRVSNEQFF.

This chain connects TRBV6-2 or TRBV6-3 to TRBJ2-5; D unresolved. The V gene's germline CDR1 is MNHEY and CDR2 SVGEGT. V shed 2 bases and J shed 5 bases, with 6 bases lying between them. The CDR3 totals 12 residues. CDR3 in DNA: TGTGCCAGCAGTTACCTAACGGAGACCCAGTACTTC. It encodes CASSYLTETQYF.

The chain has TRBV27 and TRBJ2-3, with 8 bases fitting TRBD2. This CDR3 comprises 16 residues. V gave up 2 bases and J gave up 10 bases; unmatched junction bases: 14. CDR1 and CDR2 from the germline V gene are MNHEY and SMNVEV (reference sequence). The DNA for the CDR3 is TGTGCCAGCAGTTTAGGAGCGGGGGCATGGGAGTGGGCGCAGTATTTT. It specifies CASSLGAGAWEWAQYF.

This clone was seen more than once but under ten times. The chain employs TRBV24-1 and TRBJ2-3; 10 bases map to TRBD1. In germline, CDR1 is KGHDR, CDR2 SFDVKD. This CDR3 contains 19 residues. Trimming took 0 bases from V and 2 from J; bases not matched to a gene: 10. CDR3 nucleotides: TGTGCCACCAGTGATTTGCACCGGGGACAGGGGTTGGACACAGATACGCAGTATTTT. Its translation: CATSDLHRGQGLDTDTQYF.

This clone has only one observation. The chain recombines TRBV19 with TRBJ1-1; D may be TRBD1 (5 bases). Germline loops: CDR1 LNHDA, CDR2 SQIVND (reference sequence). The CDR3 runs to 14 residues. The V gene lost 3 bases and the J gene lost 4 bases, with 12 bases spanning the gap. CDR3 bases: TGTGCCAGTAGTATCTATCGGGGACGCACTGAAGCTTTCTTT. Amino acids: CASSIYRGRTEAFF. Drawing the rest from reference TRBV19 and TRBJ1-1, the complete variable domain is DGGITQSPKYLFRKEGQNVTLSCEQNLNHDAMYWYRQDPGQGLRLIYYSQIVNDFQKGDIAEGYSVSREKKESFPLTVTSAQKNPTAFYLCASSIYRGRTEAFFGQGTRLTVV.

The CDR3 DNA reads as TGCGCCAGCAGTCAACAGGGGCTCTCTGGAAACACCATATATTTT. Encoded protein: CASSQQGLSGNTIYF. This chain uses TRBV5-1 with TRBJ1-3, with 7 bases that match TRBD1. This CDR3 comprises 15 residues. Germline V gene data show CDR1 as SGHRS and CDR2 as YFSETQ. With 5 bases clipped from V and 0 bases from J, the junction kept 5 bases outside the gene matches.

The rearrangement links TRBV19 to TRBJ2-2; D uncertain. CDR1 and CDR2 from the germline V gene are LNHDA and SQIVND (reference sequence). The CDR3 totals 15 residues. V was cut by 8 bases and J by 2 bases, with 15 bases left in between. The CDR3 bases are TGTGCCAGTGCTCTTGGTGGGTACAACACCGGGGAGCTGTTTTTT. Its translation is CASALGGYNTGELFF.

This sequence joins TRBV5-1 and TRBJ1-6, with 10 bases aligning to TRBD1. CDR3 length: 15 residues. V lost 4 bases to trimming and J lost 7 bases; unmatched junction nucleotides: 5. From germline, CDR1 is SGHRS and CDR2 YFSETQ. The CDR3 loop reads CASSKEGQGNSPLHF. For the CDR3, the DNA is TGCGCCAGCAGCAAGGAGGGACAGGGGAATTCACCCCTCCACTTT.

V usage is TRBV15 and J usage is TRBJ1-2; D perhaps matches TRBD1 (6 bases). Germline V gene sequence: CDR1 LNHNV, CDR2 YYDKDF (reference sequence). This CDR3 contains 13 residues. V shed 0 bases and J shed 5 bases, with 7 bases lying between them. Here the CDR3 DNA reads TGTGCCACCAGCAGAGATAGGGGGTATGGCTACACCTTC. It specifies CATSRDRGYGYTF.

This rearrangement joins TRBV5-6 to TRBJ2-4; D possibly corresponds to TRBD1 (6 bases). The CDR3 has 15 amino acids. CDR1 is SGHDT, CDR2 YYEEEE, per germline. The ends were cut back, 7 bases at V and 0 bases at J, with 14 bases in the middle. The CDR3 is CASYSQGLAKNIQYF. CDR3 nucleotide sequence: TGTGCCAGCTACTCGCAGGGGTTAGCCAAAAACATTCAGTACTTC.

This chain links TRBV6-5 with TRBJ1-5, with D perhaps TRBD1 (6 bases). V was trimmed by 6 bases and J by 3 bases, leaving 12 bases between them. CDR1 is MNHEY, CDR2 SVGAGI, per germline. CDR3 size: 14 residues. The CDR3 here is CASRTGTNNQPQHF. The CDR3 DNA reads TGTGCCAGCAGGACCGGGACAAACAATCAGCCCCAGCATTTT.